Reported below is one T cell receptor (beta chain). Its antigen target is currently unknown. No base qualities exist here, and no much larger clone lies one base off it. The V end gives up 3 bases and the J end 5 bases, leaving 5 bases in the junction not matched to a gene. The germline V gene encodes CDR1 SGHRS and CDR2 YFSETQ. The CDR3 goes from the cysteine to the phenylalanine over 15 residues. The retained sequence is limited to the CDR3, 45 bases, with the frame set at the first base. This record comes from a study of blood T cell repertoires in COVID-19 (dated by TCRdb to 2018 to 2020). Regarding the research as a whole: The collaborator samples originated in the United States, Italy and Spain and spanned the acute and convalescent phases of COVID-19. The material from the prospective study consisted of cDNA or gDNA derived from T cells, B-cell-depleted T cells, or PBMCs. Subjects who had been exposed to COVID-19, were actively infected with it, or had recovered from it provided the deeply sampled blood TCRbeta repertoires that made up the dataset. The repertoires were released in a freely available public database intended as a resource for research on the immune response to SARS-CoV-2. The samples were drawn from two sources: the first 160 participants of the ongoing ImmuneRACE study, and 1,254 subjects contributed by 6 global collaborators. Sample metadata almost always included a de-identified subject ID, COVID-19 status, age in years and sex. HLA class I and class II types, where available, came from metadata supplied by the sample provider rather than from assay-based typing.

The immunoSEQ Assay, a bias-controlled multiplex PCR, was used to amplify TCRbeta CDR3 regions from genomic DNA. The original pipeline was this. Within the assay, amplification of reference gene primers was used to estimate how many nucleated cells each sample contained. To quantify the absolute abundance of each unique TCRbeta CDR3 rearrangement, sequence reads were collapsed and filtered. For each sample, productive Simpson clonality was calculated by taking the square root of Simpson's diversity index across productive rearrangements. In TCRdb, the immuneACCESS table is reduced to in-frame sequences with V and J assigned. These tables do not hold every clone; where another copy was compared, an unresolved V gene accounts for under half, and the others remain unexplained. Clone size and the V and J calls come from that table; the DNA yielded D and trimming. This sample gives about 360,000 clones in total; approximately 85% of them show up just once. Together, the top ten hold about 2.1% of the sample.

In the prospective study, participants were roughly 18 to 89 years old, resided in 24 geographic areas of the United States, and were enrolled through a virtual design. To assign participants to cohorts, the prospective study relied on clinical history that participants themselves reported in a screening survey and a study questionnaire. Each participant in the prospective study had whole blood, serum and a nasopharyngeal or oropharyngeal swab collected by mobile phlebotomists. Additional blood draws and questionnaires over an approximately 2-month period could optionally be provided by prospective study participants. Blood samples from the prospective study were shipped frozen or at room temperature prior to DNA extraction. Broad study findings and their caveats: The quantity of clinical and demographic metadata differed by source and by participant and was supplied without curation.

The material sequenced was PBMCs or T cells enriched from blood (not recorded which). This TCR derives from a woman aged 40 to 49 with acute COVID-19. Recombination connected TRBV5-1 to TRBJ2-7, with 13 middle bases fitting TRBD2. The DNA is as follows: TGCGCCAGCAGCTCCGGACTAGCGGGGGTGGACGAGCAGTACTTC. Its protein is CASSSGLAGVDEQYF.